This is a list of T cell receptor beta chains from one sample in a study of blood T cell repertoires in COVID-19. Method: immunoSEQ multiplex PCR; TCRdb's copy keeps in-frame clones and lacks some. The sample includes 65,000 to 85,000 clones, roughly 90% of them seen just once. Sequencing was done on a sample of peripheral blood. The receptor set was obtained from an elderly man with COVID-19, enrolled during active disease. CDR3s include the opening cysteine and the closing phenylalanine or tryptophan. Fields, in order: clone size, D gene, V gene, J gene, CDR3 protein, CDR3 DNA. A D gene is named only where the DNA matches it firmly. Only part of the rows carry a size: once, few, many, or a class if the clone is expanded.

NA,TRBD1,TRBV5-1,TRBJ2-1,CASSLGDRGSTLF,TGCGCCAGCAGCTTGGGGGACAGGGGATCTACGCTCTTC
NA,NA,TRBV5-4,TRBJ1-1,CASSRTADTEAFF,TGTGCCAGCAGTCGGACAGCCGACACTGAAGCTTTCTTT
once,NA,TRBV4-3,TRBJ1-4,CASSQGSGRAEKLFF,TGCGCCAGCAGCCAAGGCTCGGGCAGGGCTGAAAAACTGTTTTTT
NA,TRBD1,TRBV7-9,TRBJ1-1,CASSFRDSGEAFF,TGTGCCAGCAGCTTCCGGGACAGTGGTGAAGCTTTCTTT
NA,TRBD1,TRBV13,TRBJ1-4,CASSLSSGTEGRSNEKLFF,TGTGCCAGCAGCTTAAGTTCTGGGACAGAAGGGCGGAGTAATGAAAAACTGTTTTTT
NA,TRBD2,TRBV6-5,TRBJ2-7,CASSYLSGRPSYEQYF,TGTGCCAGCAGTTACCTTAGCGGGAGGCCGTCCTACGAGCAGTACTTC
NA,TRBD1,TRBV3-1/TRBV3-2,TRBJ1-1,CASSQGRTGVNTEAFF,TGTGCCAGCAGCCAAGGAAGGACAGGGGTGAACACTGAAGCTTTCTTT
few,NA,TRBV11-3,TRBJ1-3,CASSFTGPGNTIYF,TGTGCCAGCAGCTTTACAGGGCCTGGAAACACCATATATTTT
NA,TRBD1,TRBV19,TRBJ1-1,CASSALQGEAFF,TGTGCCAGTAGTGCCTTACAGGGGGAAGCTTTCTTT
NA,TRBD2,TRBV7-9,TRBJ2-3,CASSHGLARTDTQYF,TGTGCCAGCAGCCACGGACTAGCCCGCACAGATACGCAGTATTTT
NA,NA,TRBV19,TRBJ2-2,CASSTHQGAGGELFF,TGTGCCAGTAGTACCCACCAGGGAGCGGGCGGGGAGCTGTTTTTT
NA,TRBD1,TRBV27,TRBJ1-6,CASSPRPGQGTSPLHF,TGTGCCAGCAGTCCCCGCCCGGGACAGGGAACCTCACCCCTCCACTTT
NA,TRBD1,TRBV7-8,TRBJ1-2,CASSSWTGGGTISGYTF,TGTGCCAGCAGCTCCTGGACAGGGGGAGGTACGATTAGTGGCTACACCTTC
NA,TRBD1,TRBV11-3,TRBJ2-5,CASSQRGRTGYSGETQYF,TGTGCCAGCAGCCAACGCGGAAGGACAGGGTATTCGGGAGAGACCCAGTACTTC
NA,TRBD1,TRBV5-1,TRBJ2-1,CASSVLTGGEQFF,TGCGCCAGCAGCGTACTGACAGGGGGCGAGCAGTTCTTC
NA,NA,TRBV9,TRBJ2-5,CASSGGGMTETQYF,TGTGCCAGCAGCGGAGGGGGAATGACAGAGACCCAGTACTTC
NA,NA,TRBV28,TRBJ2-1,CASSVGGANPHEQFF,TGTGCCAGCAGTGTCGGCGGGGCGAATCCCCATGAGCAGTTCTTC
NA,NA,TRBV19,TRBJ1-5,CASRPGRGGSNQPQHF,TGTGCCAGTAGACCCGGTCGGGGGGGGAGCAATCAGCCCCAGCATTTT